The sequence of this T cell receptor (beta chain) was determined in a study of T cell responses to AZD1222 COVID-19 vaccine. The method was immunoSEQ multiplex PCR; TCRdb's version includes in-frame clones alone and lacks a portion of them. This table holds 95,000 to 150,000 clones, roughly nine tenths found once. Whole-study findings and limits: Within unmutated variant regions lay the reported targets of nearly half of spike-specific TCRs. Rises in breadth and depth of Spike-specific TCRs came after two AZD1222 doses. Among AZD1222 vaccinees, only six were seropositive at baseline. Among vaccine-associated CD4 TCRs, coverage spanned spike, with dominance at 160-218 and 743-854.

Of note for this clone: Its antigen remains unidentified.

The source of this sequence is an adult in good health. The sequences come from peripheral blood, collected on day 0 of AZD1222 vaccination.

CDR3 loop: CASSPGLVVEQFF. For the CDR3, the DNA is TGTGCCAGCAGCCCCGGACTCGTGGTTGAGCAGTTCTTC. The rearrangement joins TRBV7-3 to TRBJ2-1; TRBD2 might be the D (5 bases). CDR3 length: 13 amino acids. Trimming cost V 5 bases and J 9 bases, with 14 bases left between them. Germline V gene data show CDR1 as SGHTA and CDR2 as FQGTGA.